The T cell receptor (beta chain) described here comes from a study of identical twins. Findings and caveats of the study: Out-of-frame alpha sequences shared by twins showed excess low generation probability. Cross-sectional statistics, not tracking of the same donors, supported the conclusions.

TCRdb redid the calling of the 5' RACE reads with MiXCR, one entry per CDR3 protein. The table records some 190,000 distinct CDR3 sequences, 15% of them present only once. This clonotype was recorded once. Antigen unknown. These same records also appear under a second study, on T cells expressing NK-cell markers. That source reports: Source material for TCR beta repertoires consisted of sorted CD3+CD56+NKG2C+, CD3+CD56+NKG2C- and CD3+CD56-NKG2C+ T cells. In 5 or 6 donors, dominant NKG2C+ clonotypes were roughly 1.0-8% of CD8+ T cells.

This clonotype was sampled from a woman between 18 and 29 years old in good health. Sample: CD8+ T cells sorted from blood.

The CDR3, as DNA: TGTGCCAGCAGTGAATTGGCTAGCGGGGGGGATACGCAGTATTTT. The encoded protein is CASSELASGGDTQYF. V usage is TRBV2 and J usage is TRBJ2-3; 11 nucleotides agree with TRBD2. This CDR3 has 15 amino acids. Per the germline V gene, CDR1 is SNHLY and CDR2 is FYNNEI. J lost 6 bases, V lost 2 bases, and 4 bases had no gene match.